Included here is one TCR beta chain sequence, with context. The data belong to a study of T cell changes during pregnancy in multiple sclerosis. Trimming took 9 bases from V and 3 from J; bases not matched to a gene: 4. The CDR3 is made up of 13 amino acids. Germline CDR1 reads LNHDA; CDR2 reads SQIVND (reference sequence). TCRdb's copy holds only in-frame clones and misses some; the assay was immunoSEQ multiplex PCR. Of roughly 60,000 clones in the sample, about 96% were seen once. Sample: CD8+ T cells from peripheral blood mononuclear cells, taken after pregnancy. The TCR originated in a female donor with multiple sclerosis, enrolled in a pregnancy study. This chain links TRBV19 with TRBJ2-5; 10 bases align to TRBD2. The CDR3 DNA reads TGTGCCAGCCGAGGACTAGCGGAAGAGACCCAGTACTTC. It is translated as CASRGLAEETQYF.